This TCR beta chain originates from a study of beta chain features in type 1 diabetes. Germline V lookup: CDR1 SQVTM, CDR2 ANQGSEA. The CDR3 runs 12 residues. The V gene lost 7 bases and the J gene lost 1 base, with 10 bases spanning the gap. This clone was picked up a small number of times. Expressed TCRB transcripts were sequenced because the isolated RNA had all been reverse transcribed beforehand. Sequenced by immunoSEQ multiplex PCR; TCRdb stores in-frame clones only, minus some. The table has around 250,000 clones, under 70% seen once. The sequenced sample was naive CD4+ T cells from blood. This TCR was recovered from a man aged 25 to 40 in good health. This chain links TRBV29-1 with TRBJ2-5; a weak D match, TRBD1 (6 bases). The CDR3, as DNA: TGCAGCGCAAGCAGGGGCCAAGAGACCCAGTACTTC. Translated, it gives CSASRGQETQYF.